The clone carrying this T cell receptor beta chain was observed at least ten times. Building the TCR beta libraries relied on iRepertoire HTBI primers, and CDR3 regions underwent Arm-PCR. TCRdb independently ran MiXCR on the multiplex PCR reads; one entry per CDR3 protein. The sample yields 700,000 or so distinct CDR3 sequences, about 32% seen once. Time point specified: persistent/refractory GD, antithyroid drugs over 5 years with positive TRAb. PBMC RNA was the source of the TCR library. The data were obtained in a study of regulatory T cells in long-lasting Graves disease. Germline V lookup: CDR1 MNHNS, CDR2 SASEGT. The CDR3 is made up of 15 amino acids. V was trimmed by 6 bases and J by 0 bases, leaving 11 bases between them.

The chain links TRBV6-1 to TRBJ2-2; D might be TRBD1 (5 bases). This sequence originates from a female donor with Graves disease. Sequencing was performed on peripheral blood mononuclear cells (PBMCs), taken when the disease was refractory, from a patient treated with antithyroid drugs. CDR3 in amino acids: CASSDQDTNTGELFF. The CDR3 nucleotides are TGTGCCAGCAGCGACCAGGACACGAACACCGGGGAGCTGTTTTTT.